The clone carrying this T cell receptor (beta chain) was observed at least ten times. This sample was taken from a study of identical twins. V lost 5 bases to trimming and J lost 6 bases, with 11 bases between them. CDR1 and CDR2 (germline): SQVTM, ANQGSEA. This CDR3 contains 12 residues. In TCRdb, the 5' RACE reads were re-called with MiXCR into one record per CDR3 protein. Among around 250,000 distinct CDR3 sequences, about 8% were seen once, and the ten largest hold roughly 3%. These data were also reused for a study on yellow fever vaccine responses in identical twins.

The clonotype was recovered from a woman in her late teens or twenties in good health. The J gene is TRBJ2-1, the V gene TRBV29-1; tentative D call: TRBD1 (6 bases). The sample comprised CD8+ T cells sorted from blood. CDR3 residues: CSVLQGTNEQFF. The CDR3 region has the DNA TGCAGCGTTCTTCAGGGGACCAATGAGCAGTTCTTC.